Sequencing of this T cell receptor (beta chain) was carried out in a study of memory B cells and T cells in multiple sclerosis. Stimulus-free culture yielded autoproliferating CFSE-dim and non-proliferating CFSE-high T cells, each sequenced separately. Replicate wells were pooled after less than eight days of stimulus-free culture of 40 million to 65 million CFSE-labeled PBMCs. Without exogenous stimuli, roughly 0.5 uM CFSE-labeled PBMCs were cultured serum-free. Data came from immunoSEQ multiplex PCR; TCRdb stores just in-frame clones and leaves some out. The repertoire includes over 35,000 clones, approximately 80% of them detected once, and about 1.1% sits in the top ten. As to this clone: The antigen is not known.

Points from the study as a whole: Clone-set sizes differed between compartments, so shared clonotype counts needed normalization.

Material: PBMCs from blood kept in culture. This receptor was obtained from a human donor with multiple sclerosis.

The CDR3 loop reads CASSARDSSTDTQYF. The CDR3 DNA follows: TGTGCCAGCAGCGCCCGGGACTCCAGCACAGATACGCAGTATTTT. The genes are TRBV7-3 and TRBJ2-3; a weak D match, TRBD2 (6 bases). V was cut by 5 bases and J by 0 bases, with 12 bases left in between. CDR3 size: 15 residues. CDR1 and CDR2 (germline): SGHTA, FQGTGA.